The T cell receptor (beta chain) described here comes from a study of blood T cell repertoires in COVID-19. Study overall: T cells, B-cell-depleted T cells, or PBMCs provided the cDNA or gDNA that served as material.

Per germline, CDR1 KGHDR and CDR2 SFDVKD. The CDR3 has 16 amino acids. After removal of 2 bases from V and 0 bases from J, the junction contained 4 bases not matched to a gene. Authors' methods: Scientists estimated how many nucleated cells there were by amplifying reference gene primers. Profiled with immunoSEQ multiplex PCR; TCRdb holds only in-frame clones, not every one. V and J calls and clone size are those listed in that table; D and trimming were worked out from the DNA. The data show about 300,000 clones, approximately 86% seen once. This chain joins TRBV24-1 and TRBJ2-3, with 7 bases fitting TRBD1. The TCR was taken from a man between 65 and 85 years old with acute or convalescent COVID-19. The source material was peripheral blood. CDR3 DNA sequence: TGTGCCACCAGTGATTATACAGGGGCCAGCACAGATACGCAGTATTTT. Translating it yields CATSDYTGASTDTQYF.